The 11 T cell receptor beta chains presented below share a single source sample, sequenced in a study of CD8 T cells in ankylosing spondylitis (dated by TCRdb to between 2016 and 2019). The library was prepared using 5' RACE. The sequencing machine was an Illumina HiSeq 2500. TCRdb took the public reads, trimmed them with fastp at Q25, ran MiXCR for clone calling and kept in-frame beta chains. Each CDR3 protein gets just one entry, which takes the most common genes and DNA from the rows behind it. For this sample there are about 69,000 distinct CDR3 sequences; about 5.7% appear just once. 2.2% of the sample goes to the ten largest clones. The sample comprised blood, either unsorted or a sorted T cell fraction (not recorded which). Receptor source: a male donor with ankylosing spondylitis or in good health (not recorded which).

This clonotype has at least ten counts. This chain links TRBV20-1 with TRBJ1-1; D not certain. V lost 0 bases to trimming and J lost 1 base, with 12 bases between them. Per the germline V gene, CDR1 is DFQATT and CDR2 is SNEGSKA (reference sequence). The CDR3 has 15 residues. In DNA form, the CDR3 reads TGCAGTGCTAGAGATTTAGCTTTCGAGAACACTGAAGCTTTCTTT. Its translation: CSARDLAFENTEAFF.

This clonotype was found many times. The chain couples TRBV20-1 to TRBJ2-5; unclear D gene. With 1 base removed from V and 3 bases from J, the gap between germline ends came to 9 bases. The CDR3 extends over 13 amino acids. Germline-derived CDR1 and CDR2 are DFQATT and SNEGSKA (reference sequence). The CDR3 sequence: CSARVSGEETQYF. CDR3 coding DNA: TGCAGTGCTAGAGTTAGTGGGGAAGAGACCCAGTACTTC.

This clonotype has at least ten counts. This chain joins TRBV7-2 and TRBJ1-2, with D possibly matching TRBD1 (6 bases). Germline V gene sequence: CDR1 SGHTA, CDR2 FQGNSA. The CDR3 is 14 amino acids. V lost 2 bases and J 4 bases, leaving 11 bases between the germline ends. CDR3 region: CASSLSTGTYGYTF. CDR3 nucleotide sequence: TGTGCCAGCAGCTTATCGACAGGAACCTATGGCTACACCTTC.

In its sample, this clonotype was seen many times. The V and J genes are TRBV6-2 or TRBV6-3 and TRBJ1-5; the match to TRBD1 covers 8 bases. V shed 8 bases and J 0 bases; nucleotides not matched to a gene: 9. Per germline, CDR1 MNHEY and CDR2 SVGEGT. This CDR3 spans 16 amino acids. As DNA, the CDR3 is TGTGCCAGCGGGACAGGTGATACCTATAGCAATCAGCCCCAGCATTTT. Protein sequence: CASGTGDTYSNQPQHF.

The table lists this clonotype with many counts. The CDR3 reads CASTGLVGNEKLFF. The CDR3 bases are TGTGCCAGCACCGGATTGGTGGGAAATGAAAAACTGTTTTTT. This chain joins TRBV12-3 or TRBV12-4 and TRBJ1-4; no reliable D call. Trimming pared 7 bases from V and 5 bases from J, leaving 14 bases between. CDR3 size: 14 residues.

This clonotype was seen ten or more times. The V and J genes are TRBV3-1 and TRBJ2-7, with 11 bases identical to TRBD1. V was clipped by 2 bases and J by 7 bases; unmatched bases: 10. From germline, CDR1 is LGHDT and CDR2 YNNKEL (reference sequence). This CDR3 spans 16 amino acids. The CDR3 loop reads CASSQSDRGRFGEQYF. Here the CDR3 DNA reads TGTGCCAGCAGCCAATCGGACAGGGGGCGATTCGGTGAGCAGTACTTC.

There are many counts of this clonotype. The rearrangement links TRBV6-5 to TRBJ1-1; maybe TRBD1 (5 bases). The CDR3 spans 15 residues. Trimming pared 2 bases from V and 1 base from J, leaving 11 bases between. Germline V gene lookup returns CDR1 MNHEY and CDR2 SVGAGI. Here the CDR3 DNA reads TGTGCCAGCAGTTACCCCCGACAGCGGAACACTGAAGCTTTCTTT. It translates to CASSYPRQRNTEAFF.

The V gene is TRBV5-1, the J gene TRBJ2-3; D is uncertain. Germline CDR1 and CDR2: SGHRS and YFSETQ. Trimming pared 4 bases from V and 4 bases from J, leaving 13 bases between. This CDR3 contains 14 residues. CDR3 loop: CASSMMRSADTQYF. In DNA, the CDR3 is TGCGCCAGCAGCATGATGCGGAGCGCAGATACGCAGTATTTT.

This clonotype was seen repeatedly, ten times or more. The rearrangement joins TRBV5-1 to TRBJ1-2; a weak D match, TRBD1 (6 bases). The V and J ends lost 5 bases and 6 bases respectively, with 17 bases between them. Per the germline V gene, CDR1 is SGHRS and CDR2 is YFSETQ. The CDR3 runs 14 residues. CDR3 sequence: CASRGQGPPHGYTF. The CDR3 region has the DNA TGCGCCAGCAGGGGCCAGGGGCCTCCTCATGGCTACACCTTC.

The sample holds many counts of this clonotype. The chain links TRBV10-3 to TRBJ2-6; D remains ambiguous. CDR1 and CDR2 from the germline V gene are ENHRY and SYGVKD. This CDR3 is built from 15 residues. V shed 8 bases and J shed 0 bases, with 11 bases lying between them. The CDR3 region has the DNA TGTGCCATCGCTTCGATCGTCTCTGGGGCCAACGTCCTGACTTTC. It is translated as CAIASIVSGANVLTF.

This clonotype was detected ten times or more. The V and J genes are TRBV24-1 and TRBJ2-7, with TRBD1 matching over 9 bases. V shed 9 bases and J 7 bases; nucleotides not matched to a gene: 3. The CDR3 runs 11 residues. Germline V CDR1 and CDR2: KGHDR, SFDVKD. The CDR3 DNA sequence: TGTGCCACCGGACAGGGGAGGGAGCAGTACTTC. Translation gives CATGQGREQYF.